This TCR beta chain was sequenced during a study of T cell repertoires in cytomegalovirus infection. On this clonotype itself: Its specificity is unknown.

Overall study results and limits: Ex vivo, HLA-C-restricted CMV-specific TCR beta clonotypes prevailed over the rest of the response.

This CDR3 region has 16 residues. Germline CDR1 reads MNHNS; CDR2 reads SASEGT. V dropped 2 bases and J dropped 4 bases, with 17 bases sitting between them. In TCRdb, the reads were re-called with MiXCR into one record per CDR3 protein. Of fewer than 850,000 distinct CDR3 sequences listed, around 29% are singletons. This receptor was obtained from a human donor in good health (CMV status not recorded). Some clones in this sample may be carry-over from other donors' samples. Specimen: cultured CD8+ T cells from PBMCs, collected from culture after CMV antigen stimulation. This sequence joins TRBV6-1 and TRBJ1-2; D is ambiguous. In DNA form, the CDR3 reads TGTGCCAGCAGTGAAAGTCGGGCGCTTATTACCTATGGCTACACCTTC. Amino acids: CASSESRALITYGYTF.